These T cell receptor beta chains were read from a single sample in a study of cytomegalovirus exposure and HLA in healthy donors. Measured with immunoSEQ multiplex PCR; TCRdb has only the in-frame clones, and not every one. In the table there are roughly 160,000 clones, about 80% of which are singletons. The sample comprised PBMCs. Receptors originate from a man aged 30-40 years in good health and CMV-seronegative. Both conserved end residues are part of each CDR3. A D gene is named only where the DNA matches it firmly. A row's size may be missing; if present it is once, few, many or a size class.

size: NA
V: TRBV7-2
J: TRBJ2-7
D: TRBD1
CDR3: CASSHRQGAYEQYF
DNA: TGTGCCAGCAGCCACAGACAGGGGGCTTACGAGCAGTACTTC

size: NA
V: TRBV7-3
J: TRBJ1-1
D: TRBD1
CDR3: CASSQQGGTEAFF
DNA: TGTGCCAGCAGCCAACAGGGGGGGACTGAAGCTTTCTTT

size: NA
V: TRBV5-1
J: TRBJ1-3
D: TRBD1
CDR3: CASSLGGQGVAGNTIYF
DNA: TGCGCCAGCAGCTTGGGGGGGCAGGGGGTTGCTGGAAACACCATATATTTT

size: NA
V: TRBV4-3
J: TRBJ2-2
D: NA
CDR3: CASSQTGTYTGELFF
DNA: TGCGCCAGCAGCCAGACCGGGACTTACACCGGGGAGCTGTTTTTT

size: once
V: TRBV6-6
J: TRBJ2-7
D: TRBD1
CDR3: CASSYGTGAGEQYF
DNA: TGTGCCAGCAGTTACGGGACAGGGGCTGGCGAGCAGTACTTC

size: NA
V: TRBV4-3
J: TRBJ1-2
D: NA
CDR3: CASSHRGADYGYTF
DNA: TGCGCCAGCAGCCACAGGGGAGCAGACTATGGCTACACCTTC

size: NA
V: TRBV5-1
J: TRBJ2-7
D: NA
CDR3: CASSVEVAYEQYF
DNA: TGCGCCAGCAGCGTCGAAGTAGCCTACGAGCAGTACTTC

size: NA
V: TRBV7-2
J: TRBJ2-5
D: NA
CDR3: CASSLTGQQETQYF
DNA: TGTGCCAGCAGCTTAACCGGACAGCAAGAGACCCAGTACTTC

size: few
V: TRBV5-5
J: TRBJ2-2
D: TRBD2
CDR3: CASSLRLAANTGELFF
DNA: TGTGCCAGCAGCCTTAGACTAGCGGCGAACACCGGGGAGCTGTTTTTT

size: NA
V: TRBV6-5
J: TRBJ2-7
D: TRBD1
CDR3: CASSYSGTGSFEQYF
DNA: TGTGCCAGCAGTTACTCCGGGACAGGGAGTTTCGAGCAGTACTTC

size: NA
V: TRBV27
J: TRBJ2-1
D: TRBD2
CDR3: CASSLGLAGYNEQFF
DNA: TGTGCCAGCAGTCTAGGACTAGCGGGCTACAATGAGCAGTTCTTC

size: NA
V: TRBV19
J: TRBJ2-1
D: NA
CDR3: CASHGRNPSSYNEQFF
DNA: TGTGCCAGTCACGGCAGGAACCCGAGCTCCTACAATGAGCAGTTCTTC

size: NA
V: TRBV28
J: TRBJ1-5
D: NA
CDR3: CASSLSVQPQHF
DNA: TGTGCCAGCAGTTTATCGGTTCAGCCCCAGCATTTT

size: NA
V: TRBV2
J: TRBJ1-5
D: TRBD1
CDR3: CASTPDRVGNQPQHF
DNA: TGTGCCAGCACCCCGGACAGGGTAGGGAATCAGCCCCAGCATTTT

size: NA
V: TRBV9
J: TRBJ2-7
D: TRBD1
CDR3: CASSVTGGLDEQYF
DNA: TGTGCCAGCAGCGTGACAGGGGGCTTGGACGAGCAGTACTTC

size: NA
V: TRBV5-4
J: TRBJ2-7
D: TRBD1
CDR3: CASSPGGTGVYEQYF
DNA: TGTGCCAGCAGCCCGGGTGGGACAGGTGTCTACGAGCAGTACTTC

size: NA
V: TRBV15
J: TRBJ2-7
D: TRBD1
CDR3: CATRTGGRYEQYF
DNA: TGTGCCACCAGAACAGGGGGCCGGTACGAGCAGTACTTC

size: NA
V: TRBV11-2
J: TRBJ1-2
D: TRBD1
CDR3: CASSPMWAGGSNGYTF
DNA: TGTGCCAGCAGCCCCATGTGGGCAGGGGGTAGCAATGGCTACACCTTC

size: NA
V: TRBV30
J: TRBJ2-3
D: TRBD2
CDR3: CAWRKGLGLAADTQYF
DNA: TGTGCCTGGCGGAAGGGACTGGGACTAGCGGCAGATACGCAGTATTTT

size: NA
V: TRBV4-3
J: TRBJ1-6
D: NA
CDR3: CASSQDGRANSPLHF
DNA: TGCGCCAGCAGCCAAGATGGCAGGGCGAATTCACCCCTCCACTTT

size: NA
V: TRBV28
J: TRBJ2-2
D: TRBD2
CDR3: CASSWSGRAPSGELFF
DNA: TGTGCCAGCAGCTGGAGCGGGAGGGCTCCATCCGGGGAGCTGTTTTTT

size: NA
V: TRBV7-8
J: TRBJ2-7
D: NA
CDR3: CASSLNRFFGEQYF
DNA: TGTGCCAGCAGCTTAAACAGGTTTTTTGGCGAGCAGTACTTC

size: NA
V: TRBV5-1
J: TRBJ2-3
D: TRBD1
CDR3: CASSLTPRDTGGDTQYF
DNA: TGCGCCAGCAGCTTGACCCCCCGGGACACAGGGGGAGATACGCAGTATTTT

size: NA
V: TRBV28
J: TRBJ2-7
D: NA
CDR3: CASRAGEVSYEQYF
DNA: TGTGCCAGCAGGGCCGGGGAGGTCTCCTACGAGCAGTACTTC

size: NA
V: TRBV19
J: TRBJ1-4
D: NA
CDR3: CASRRTSSSEKLFF
DNA: TGTGCCAGTAGGAGGACATCTAGTAGTGAAAAACTGTTTTTT

size: NA
V: TRBV6-5
J: TRBJ2-2
D: NA
CDR3: CASSRGRELFF
DNA: TGTGCCAGCAGTAGGGGGAGGGAGCTGTTTTTT

size: once
V: TRBV18
J: TRBJ2-7
D: TRBD1
CDR3: CASSPPKTGVAYEQYF
DNA: TGTGCCAGCTCACCACCAAAGACAGGGGTAGCCTACGAGCAGTACTTC

size: NA
V: TRBV7-2
J: TRBJ1-5
D: NA
CDR3: CASSLAPGSSNQPQHF
DNA: TGTGCCAGCAGCTTAGCTCCGGGGTCTAGCAATCAGCCCCAGCATTTT

size: NA
V: TRBV18
J: TRBJ2-7
D: NA
CDR3: CASSPPPDITYEQYF
DNA: TGTGCCAGCTCACCACCCCCCGACATTACCTACGAGCAGTACTTC

size: NA
V: TRBV28
J: TRBJ1-1
D: NA
CDR3: CASSWQGNTEAFF
DNA: TGTGCCAGCAGTTGGCAGGGTAACACTGAAGCTTTCTTT

size: NA
V: TRBV4-3
J: TRBJ2-7
D: NA
CDR3: CASSQGQGWEQYF
DNA: TGCGCCAGCAGCCAAGGTCAGGGGTGGGAGCAGTACTTC

size: many
V: TRBV5-6
J: TRBJ2-7
D: NA
CDR3: CASSLARERAAAEQYF
DNA: TGTGCCAGCAGCTTGGCCCGGGAAAGGGCGGCCGCCGAGCAGTACTTC

size: NA
V: TRBV11-2
J: TRBJ1-4
D: NA
CDR3: CASSSEQGRGTNEKLFF
DNA: TGTGCCAGCAGCTCCGAACAGGGCCGAGGAACTAATGAAAAACTGTTTTTT

size: NA
V: TRBV4-3
J: TRBJ2-7
D: NA
CDR3: CASSQSLSGAYEQYF
DNA: TGCGCCAGCAGCCAGAGCTTGTCAGGGGCCTACGAGCAGTACTTC

size: NA
V: TRBV7-3
J: TRBJ2-2
D: NA
CDR3: CASSSTRDTGELFF
DNA: TGTGCCAGCAGCTCAACCCGAGACACCGGGGAGCTGTTTTTT

size: few
V: TRBV27
J: TRBJ1-1
D: TRBD1
CDR3: CASSRDRENTEAFF
DNA: TGTGCCAGCAGTAGGGACAGGGAGAACACTGAAGCTTTCTTT

size: NA
V: TRBV11-2
J: TRBJ2-1
D: NA
CDR3: CASRRDLWGEQFF
DNA: TGTGCCAGCAGGCGGGACCTGTGGGGGGAGCAGTTCTTC

size: once
V: TRBV7-9
J: TRBJ2-3
D: NA
CDR3: CASSLDLAEIDTQYF
DNA: TGTGCCAGCAGCTTAGATCTGGCCGAAATAGATACGCAGTATTTT

size: NA
V: TRBV5-4
J: TRBJ2-7
D: TRBD1
CDR3: CASSLPGTGLGEQYF
DNA: TGTGCCAGCAGCCTCCCCGGGACAGGCCTTGGCGAGCAGTACTTC

size: NA
V: TRBV19
J: TRBJ2-5
D: NA
CDR3: CASSTLRGVATQETQYF
DNA: TGTGCCAGTAGTACCCTTCGTGGGGTAGCGACCCAAGAGACCCAGTACTTC

size: NA
V: TRBV9
J: TRBJ2-1
D: NA
CDR3: CASSVRVGDGEQFF
DNA: TGTGCCAGCAGCGTAAGGGTAGGGGATGGTGAGCAGTTCTTC

size: NA
V: TRBV11-2
J: TRBJ2-3
D: NA
CDR3: CASSPPTGDTQYF
DNA: TGTGCCAGCAGCCCACCCACGGGAGATACGCAGTATTTT

size: NA
V: TRBV6-6
J: TRBJ1-5
D: TRBD1
CDR3: CASSWRTGRSNQPQHF
DNA: TGTGCCAGCAGCTGGAGGACAGGGCGCAGCAATCAGCCCCAGCATTTT

size: NA
V: TRBV9
J: TRBJ2-1
D: NA
CDR3: CASSPTRDIYNEQFF
DNA: TGTGCCAGCAGCCCGACTCGGGACATCTACAATGAGCAGTTCTTC

size: few
V: TRBV5-1
J: TRBJ2-1
D: TRBD1
CDR3: CASKGTGGENEQFF
DNA: TGCGCCAGCAAAGGGACAGGGGGCGAGAATGAGCAGTTCTTC

size: NA
V: TRBV10-3
J: TRBJ2-5
D: TRBD2
CDR3: CAIRVGNSGQETQYF
DNA: TGTGCCATCAGGGTGGGGAATAGCGGGCAAGAGACCCAGTACTTC

size: NA
V: TRBV7-2
J: TRBJ2-7
D: NA
CDR3: CASSPYSSYEQYF
DNA: TGTGCCAGCAGCCCCTACTCTTCCTACGAGCAGTACTTC